This record covers a single T cell receptor (beta chain). When the RNA was reverse transcribed, random hexamers were used with an input of about 0.5 to 1 ug. Each CDR3 protein is one row after TCRdb ran MiXCR on the immunoSEQ multiplex PCR reads. Of 330,000 or so distinct CDR3 sequences in the sample, over 75% are singletons; the top ten hold roughly 0.21%. Germline assignment: CDR1 SGHVS and CDR2 FNYEAQ. The CDR3 spans 10 residues. Trimming removed 6 bases from V and 8 bases from J, with 5 bases in between. Blood CD8+ and CD4+ T cells underwent high-throughput TCR beta sequencing. Negative isolation yielded CD8+ and CD4+ T cells; FACS enriched TEMRA cells. This record comes from a study of CD8 T cells in Susac syndrome.

The chain has TRBV7-6 and TRBJ2-1; D is ambiguous. This TCR was recovered from a human donor with multiple sclerosis. The specimen sequenced was CD8+ T cells from PBMCs. In DNA form, the CDR3 reads TGTGCCAGCAGTCGGGATGAGCAGTTCTTC. Protein: CASSRDEQFF.